This record looks at one T cell receptor beta chain sequence and its context. Its antigen is undetermined. This specimen belongs to a study of long-term antiretroviral therapy in people with HIV. Overall study findings and caveats: The study found that diversity rose after ART but stayed below transplant donor controls. Clones that expanded before ART (that is, prior to treatment) dominated the repertoire at all time points.

Version v3.0 of the immunoSEQ assay ran at survey level. The target of sequencing was about 35,000-50,000 T-cell genomes per sample. The repertoire was sequenced with immunoSEQ multiplex PCR; TCRdb's copy has only in-frame clones and lacks some. The table has approximately 10,000 clones, 76% seen once. The CDR3 has 16 amino acids. CDR1 is SGHDT and CDR2 is YYEEEE in the germline V gene. V was pared by 3 bases and J by 10 bases, with 25 bases between. Post-ART PBMC samples numbered at least two per donor, and pre-ART ones at least one. Here the sequenced sample was unsorted PBMCs, taken at the start of antiretroviral therapy, before treatment. The clonotype comes from a man aged 25-40 years with HIV. This rearrangement joins TRBV5-6 to TRBJ2-5, with a tentative D call TRBD2 (5 bases). CDR3 region: CASSSYSRLTSGDQYF. The CDR3 DNA sequence: TGTGCCAGCAGCTCTTATTCGAGGCTGACTTCCGGGGACCAGTACTTC.